Following are 17 T cell receptor beta chains from one sample sequenced in a study of T-cell reconstitution after alpha-beta-depleted transplantation in children listed by TCRdb under 2016. The receptor library was made with PCR. Sequenced using an Illumina HiSeq 2500. TCR libraries were prepared with molecular barcoding, using unique molecular identifiers to normalize TCRbeta repertoire quantification. In TCRdb, the public reads were trimmed at Q25 with fastp and aligned with MiXCR, with productive beta chains retained. CDR3 protein duplicates are merged, each entry listing the most common genes and DNA. The sample table holds 450,000 to 550,000 distinct CDR3 sequences, of which approximately 10% were seen once. Approximately 15% of the sample rests with the top ten. The treatment or condition label for this specimen denotes: allogeneic hematopoietic cell transplantation with graft depleted of TCRalphabeta T cells and CD19 B cells.

Sequencing was performed on PBMCs, mostly from graft donor cells, taken 180 days after TCRalphabeta/CD19-depleted stem cell transplant. The origin of the receptors is a female patient aged 2-10 years who had a stem cell transplant for aplastic anemia, so the T cells may come from the graft donor.

This chain joins TRBV12-3 or TRBV12-4 and TRBJ2-1; D might be TRBD2 (6 bases). V was cut by 6 bases and J by 9 bases, with 18 bases left in between. The CDR3 extends over 14 amino acids. CDR3 nucleotide sequence: TGTGCCAGCAGCCGTACTGAATGGAGGGGTGAGCAGTTCTTC. It specifies CASSRTEWRGEQFF.

This clonotype was detected only a few times. The gene calls are TRBV28 and TRBJ2-5; 9 bases map to TRBD2. V lost 6 bases to trimming and J lost 6 bases; unmatched junction nucleotides: 8. The CDR3 is 14 residues long. The V gene's germline CDR1 is MDHEN and CDR2 SYDVKM. The chain's CDR3 is CASRPSGRRKTQYF. CDR3 coding DNA: TGTGCCAGCAGGCCCAGCGGGAGGAGAAAGACCCAGTACTTC.

The chain carries TRBV20-1 and TRBJ1-1; D might be TRBD1 (5 bases). Between the trimmed V and J ends, which lost 0 bases and 2 bases, there was a span of 13 bases. The CDR3 totals 15 residues. From germline, CDR1 is DFQATT and CDR2 SNEGSKA (reference sequence). In nucleotides, the CDR3 is TGCAGTGCTAGAGATCCCCAACAGGCCAACACTGAAGCTTTCTTT. Its translation: CSARDPQQANTEAFF.

This clonotype was recorded at least ten times. V is TRBV29-1 and J is TRBJ1-3; 7 bases are a match to TRBD1. V was pared by 3 bases and J by 4 bases, with 0 bases of the junction left unmatched. There are 12 residues in the CDR3. The V gene's germline CDR1 is SQVTM and CDR2 ANQGSEA. This chain's CDR3 is CSVDRGGNTIYF. CDR3 in DNA: TGCAGCGTTGACAGGGGGGGAAACACCATATATTTT.

DNA for the CDR3: TGCAGCGTTGAAGGGACAGGGACCCTTAACTATGGCTACACCTTC. Translating gives CSVEGTGTLNYGYTF. This chain connects TRBV29-1 to TRBJ1-2; 8 bases are shared with TRBD1. The CDR3 is made up of 15 amino acids. CDR1 SQVTM and CDR2 ANQGSEA come from the germline V gene. V lost 1 base to trimming and J lost 1 base; unmatched junction nucleotides: 5.

The V call is TRBV13, the J call TRBJ2-2, with no clear D. Germline V gene sequence: CDR1 PRHDT, CDR2 FYEKMQ (reference sequence). V was pared by 10 bases and J by 4 bases, with 16 bases between. The CDR3 has 14 amino acids. The CDR3, as DNA: TGTGCCATCGAAACCCCTAGGAGCACCGGGGAGCTGTTTTTT. It codes for CAIETPRSTGELFF.

The chain carries TRBV9 and TRBJ2-1; D is uncertain. Looked up from germline, CDR1 is SGDLS and CDR2 is YYNGEE. Trimming removed 0 bases from V and 1 base from J, with 11 bases in between. The CDR3 covers 16 residues. This CDR3 reads CASSVVDLPSYNEQFF. The CDR3 DNA is TGTGCCAGCAGCGTAGTGGATCTCCCATCCTACAATGAGCAGTTCTTC.

The gene calls are TRBV12-3 or TRBV12-4 and TRBJ2-5; 9 bases are a match to TRBD2. The CDR3 length is 17 residues. V was pared by 2 bases and J by 2 bases, with 9 bases of the junction left unmatched. CDR3 coding DNA: TGTGCCAGCAGTTTACGGGTTCCCCTAGCGGGACAAGAGACCCAGTACTTC. Translating gives CASSLRVPLAGQETQYF.

The rearrangement links TRBV20-1 to TRBJ2-7; possibly TRBD1 or TRBD2 for D (5 bases each). The germline V gene has CDR1 DFQATT and CDR2 SNEGSKA (reference sequence). The CDR3 is 15 residues long. V was cut by 1 base and J by 2 bases, with 15 bases left in between. DNA for the CDR3: TGCAGTGCTAGAGTTCCGGGACCGAAGGCCTACGAGCAGTACTTC. Residues: CSARVPGPKAYEQYF.

In its sample, this clonotype was seen many times. CDR3 coding DNA: TGCGCCAGCAGCTTCACAGGGCGAGAGACCCAGTACTTC. It encodes CASSFTGRETQYF. The chain couples TRBV5-1 to TRBJ2-5; TRBD1 might be the D (6 bases). Germline CDR1 reads SGHRS; CDR2 reads YFSETQ. This CDR3 is 13 amino acids long. The germline V and J ends were trimmed by 2 bases and 4 bases, with 9 bases remaining between them.

This sequence joins TRBV2 and TRBJ2-3; tentative D call: TRBD2 (6 bases). V was clipped by 10 bases and J by 4 bases, with 9 bases between them. Germline V lookup: CDR1 SNHLY, CDR2 FYNNEI. The CDR3 runs 11 residues. This CDR3 is CATLAADTQYF. CDR3 sequence (DNA): TGTGCCACACTAGCAGCAGATACGCAGTATTTT.

This clonotype occurred a few times. Here the CDR3 DNA reads TGTGCCAGCAGCTTACAGGGTACGCCCCTATGGTACGTC. Protein product: CASSLQGTPLWYV. The V gene is TRBV7-9, the J gene TRBJ2-7, with D perhaps matching TRBD1 (5 bases). This CDR3 has 13 residues. CDR1 SEHNR and CDR2 FQNEAQ come from the germline V gene (reference sequence). V was shortened by 2 bases and J by 12 bases, with 17 bases between the two germline ends.

This clonotype occurred a few times. The chain carries TRBV7-2 and TRBJ2-2; D is tentatively TRBD1 or TRBD2 (5 bases each). V gave up 0 bases and J gave up 6 bases, with 17 bases separating them. Germline V CDR1 and CDR2: SGHTA, FQGNSA. The length of the CDR3 is 17 residues. CDR3 nucleotides: TGTGCCAGCAGCTTAGCAGGGACGACGGCCGGATCCGGGGAGCTGTTTTTT. Its protein product is CASSLAGTTAGSGELFF.

This clonotype was counted many times. The chain combines TRBV5-1 with TRBJ1-4, with D perhaps TRBD1 (5 bases). Deletions cut 4 bases from V and 5 bases from J, with 12 bases between. The germline V gene encodes CDR1 SGHRS and CDR2 YFSETQ. This CDR3 has 14 residues. The CDR3 region is CASSDDSANEKLFF. The DNA of the CDR3 is TGCGCCAGCAGCGATGACAGCGCAAATGAAAAACTGTTTTTT.

This clonotype has at least ten counts. For the CDR3, the DNA is TGCGCCAGCAGCCCCCGGGGAAGGTCCGTGAACACTGAAGCTTTCTTT. Its protein product is CASSPRGRSVNTEAFF. This rearrangement joins TRBV5-1 to TRBJ1-1; D gene unclear. The V and J ends lost 4 bases and 0 bases respectively, with 16 bases between them. The germline gives CDR1 SGHRS, CDR2 YFSETQ. The CDR3 loop spans 16 amino acids.

The sample holds a few counts of this clonotype. The chain uses TRBV5-8 and TRBJ1-2, with D hard to call. The ends were cut back, 2 bases at V and 4 bases at J, with 15 bases in the middle. Looked up from germline, CDR1 is SGHTS and CDR2 is YDEGEE. The CDR3 consists of 15 residues. The CDR3 region has the DNA TGTGCCAGCAGCTTAAGGACCGACTTATTCTATGGCTACACCTTC. It yields the protein CASSLRTDLFYGYTF.

The gene calls are TRBV20-1 and TRBJ2-2, with D perhaps TRBD1 or TRBD2 (5 bases each). V was shortened by 1 base and J by 5 bases, with 14 bases between the two germline ends. The CDR3 is 15 residues long. In germline, CDR1 is DFQATT, CDR2 SNEGSKA (reference sequence). The CDR3 spells CSARVPGRRTGELFF. The CDR3 DNA reads as TGCAGTGCTAGAGTACCGGGACGGAGGACCGGGGAGCTGTTTTTT.